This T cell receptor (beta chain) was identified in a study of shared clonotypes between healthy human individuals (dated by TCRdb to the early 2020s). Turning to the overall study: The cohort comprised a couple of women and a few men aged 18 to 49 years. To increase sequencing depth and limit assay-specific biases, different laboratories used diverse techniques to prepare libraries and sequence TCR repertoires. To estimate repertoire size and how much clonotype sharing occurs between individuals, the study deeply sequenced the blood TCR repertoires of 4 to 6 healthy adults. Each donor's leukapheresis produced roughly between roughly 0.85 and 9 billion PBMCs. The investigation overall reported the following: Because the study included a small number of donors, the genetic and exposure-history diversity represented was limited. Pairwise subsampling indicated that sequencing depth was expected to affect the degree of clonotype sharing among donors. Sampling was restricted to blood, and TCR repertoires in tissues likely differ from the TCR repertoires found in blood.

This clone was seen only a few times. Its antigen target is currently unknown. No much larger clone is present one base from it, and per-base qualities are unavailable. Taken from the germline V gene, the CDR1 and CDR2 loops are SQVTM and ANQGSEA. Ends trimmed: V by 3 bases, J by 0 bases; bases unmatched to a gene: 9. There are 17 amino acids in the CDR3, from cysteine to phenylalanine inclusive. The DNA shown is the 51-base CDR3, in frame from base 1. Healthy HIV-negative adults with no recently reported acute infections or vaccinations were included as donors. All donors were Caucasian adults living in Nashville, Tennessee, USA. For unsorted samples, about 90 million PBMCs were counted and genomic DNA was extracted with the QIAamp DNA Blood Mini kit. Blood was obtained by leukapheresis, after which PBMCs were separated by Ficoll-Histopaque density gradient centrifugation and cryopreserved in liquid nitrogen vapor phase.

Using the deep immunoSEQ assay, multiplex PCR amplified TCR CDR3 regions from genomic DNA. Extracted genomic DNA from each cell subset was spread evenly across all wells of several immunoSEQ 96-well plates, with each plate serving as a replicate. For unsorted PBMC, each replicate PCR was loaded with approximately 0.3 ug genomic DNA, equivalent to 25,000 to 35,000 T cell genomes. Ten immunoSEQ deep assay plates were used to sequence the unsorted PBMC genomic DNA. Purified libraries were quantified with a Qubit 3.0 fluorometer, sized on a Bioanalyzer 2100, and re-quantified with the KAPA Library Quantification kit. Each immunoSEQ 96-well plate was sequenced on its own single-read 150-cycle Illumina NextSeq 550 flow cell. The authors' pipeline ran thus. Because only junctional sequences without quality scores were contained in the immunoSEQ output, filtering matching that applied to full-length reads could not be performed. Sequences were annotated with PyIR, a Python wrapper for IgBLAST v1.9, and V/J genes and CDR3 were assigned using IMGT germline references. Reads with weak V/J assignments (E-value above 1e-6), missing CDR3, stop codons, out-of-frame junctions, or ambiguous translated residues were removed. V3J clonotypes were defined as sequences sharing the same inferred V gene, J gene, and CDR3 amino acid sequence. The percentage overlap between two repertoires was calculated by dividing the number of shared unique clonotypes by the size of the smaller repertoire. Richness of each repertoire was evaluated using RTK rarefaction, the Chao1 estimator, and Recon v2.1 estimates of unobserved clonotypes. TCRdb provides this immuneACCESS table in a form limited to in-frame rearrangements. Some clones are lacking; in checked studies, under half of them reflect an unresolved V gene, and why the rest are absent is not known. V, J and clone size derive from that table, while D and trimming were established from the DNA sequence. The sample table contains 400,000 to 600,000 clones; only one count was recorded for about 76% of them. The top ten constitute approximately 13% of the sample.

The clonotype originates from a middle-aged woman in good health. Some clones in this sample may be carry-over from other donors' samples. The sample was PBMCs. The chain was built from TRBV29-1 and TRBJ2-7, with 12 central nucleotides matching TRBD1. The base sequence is TGCAGCGTTGAGTCGCCCGGGACAGGGGGCTTCTCCTACGAGCAGTACTTC. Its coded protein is CSVESPGTGGFSYEQYF.